A selection of T cell receptor beta chains follows, all from one sample in a study of T cells in Graves' hyperthyroidism and ophthalmopathy. Using its own MiXCR run on the multiplex PCR reads, TCRdb lists one record per CDR3 protein. The data contain 650,000 to 750,000 distinct CDR3 sequences, around 15% of them singletons. Sequenced input: blood. The receptors were sampled from a woman in her late teens or twenties with Graves' hyperthyroidism. Each CDR3 is given with its conserved first and last residue. The D gene is left open where the match is weak. Clone size is not always given. Where it is, it says once, few, many or a class for expanded clones.

many TRBJ2-7 TRBV27 - CASSYLVGTPYEQYF TGTGCCAGCAGCTACCTCGTGGGGACTCCCTACGAGCAGTACTTC
many TRBJ2-7 TRBV29-1 - CSLSAVQYF TGCAGCCTCTCGGCCGTGCAGTACTTC
many TRBJ2-7 TRBV30 - CACDQMRGYEQYF TGTGCCTGTGATCAGATGAGGGGCTACGAGCAGTACTTC
many TRBJ2-7 TRBV11-2 TRBD1 CASSLSPTGQSYEQYF TGTGCCAGCAGCTTATCCCCGACGGGACAGAGCTACGAGCAGTACTTC
many TRBJ1-1 TRBV6-6 - CASSYETASNTEAFF TGTGCCAGCAGTTACGAAACGGCCTCGAACACTGAAGCTTTCTTT
many TRBJ2-1 TRBV27 - CASRPLGSTYNEQFF TGTGCCAGCAGACCCCTCGGGAGCACCTACAATGAGCAGTTCTTC
- TRBJ1-4 TRBV27 - CASSLRLTTNEKLFF TGTGCCAGCAGTTTAAGACTGACAACTAATGAAAAACTGTTTTTT
- TRBJ1-5 TRBV30 TRBD1 CAWSEDRGRQPRHF TGTGCCTGGAGTGAGGACAGGGGGCGTCAGCCCCGGCATTTT
- TRBJ2-3 TRBV29-1 - CSVEAGSTQYF TGCAGCGTTGAAGCGGGTAGTACGCAGTATTTT
few TRBJ2-7 TRBV20-1 TRBD2 CSASKRTSGLSYEQYF TGCAGTGCTAGTAAACGGACTAGCGGGCTCTCCTACGAGCAGTACTTC
- TRBJ2-1 TRBV27 - CATRRATAGFAEQFF TGTGCCACCAGGAGGGCTACGGCGGGATTTGCTGAGCAGTTCTTC
few TRBJ2-7 TRBV29-1 - CSVGVGVRVNEQYF TGCAGCGTTGGGGTAGGGGTGAGGGTCAACGAGCAGTACTTC
- TRBJ2-7 TRBV6-1 - CASSEEWTAAYEQCF TGTGCCAGCAGTGAAGAATGGACAGCAGCTTACGAGCAGTGCTTC
- TRBJ2-3 TRBV19 - CASSIGQITDTQYF TGTGCCAGTAGTATAGGGCAGATCACAGATACGCAGTATTTT
many TRBJ2-5 TRBV7-9 - CASSPKRVGGTQYF TGTGCCAGCAGCCCAAAGCGAGTCGGGGGGACCCAGTACTTC
many TRBJ1-6 TRBV27 - CASRSGNSPLHF TGTGCCAGCAGGTCAGGGAACTCACCCCTCCACTTT
many TRBJ2-1 TRBV6-2/TRBV6-3 TRBD2 CASTLAGRSNEQFF TGTGCCAGCACCCTAGCGGGTAGGTCCAATGAGCAGTTCTTC
- TRBJ2-5 TRBV10-3 TRBD1 CAVAQGRETQYF TGTGCCGTCGCACAGGGGAGAGAGACCCAGTACTTC
few TRBJ2-7 TRBV28 TRBD2 CASSPSTSGREYEQYF TGTGCCAGCAGTCCCTCCACTAGCGGGAGGGAGTACGAGCAGTACTTC
many TRBJ2-7 TRBV7-3 - CASSLGPGWPYEQYF TGTGCCAGCAGCTTGGGACCGGGGTGGCCCTACGAGCAGTACTTC
- TRBJ1-2 TRBV4-1 TRBD1 CASSLGTGASQFYGYTF TGCGCCAGCAGCCTTGGGACAGGGGCCTCACAATTCTATGGCTACACCTTC
few TRBJ1-6 TRBV28 - CASRGVGAYNSPLHF TGTGCCAGCAGGGGAGTCGGGGCGTATAATTCACCCCTCCACTTT
many TRBJ1-5 TRBV2 - CASSVVSNQPQHF TGTGCCAGCAGTGTGGTGAGCAATCAGCCCCAGCATTTT
many TRBJ2-7 TRBV5-1 - CASSIKLPVGTAGEQYF TGCGCCAGCAGCATCAAACTGCCGGTTGGGACAGCGGGGGAGCAGTACTTC
few TRBJ1-1 TRBV7-2 - CASSLDEGRIEAFF TGTGCCAGCAGCTTAGATGAAGGACGAATTGAAGCTTTCTTT
many TRBJ2-7 TRBV27 - CASSSSGGDRRGYEQYF TGTGCCAGCAGCAGTTCTGGGGGGGACAGACGCGGTTACGAGCAGTACTTC
few TRBJ1-6 TRBV4-1 - CASSQDWTLNSPLHF TGCGCCAGCAGCCAAGATTGGACCCTGAATTCACCCCTCCACTTT
many TRBJ1-1 TRBV30 - CAWALTGNTEAFF TGTGCCTGGGCGCTGACAGGGAACACTGAAGCTTTCTTT
- TRBJ2-7 TRBV6-6 - CASSYEALEQYF TGTGCCAGCAGTTACGAGGCTCTAGAGCAGTACTTC
few TRBJ1-5 TRBV2 TRBD1 CASSDLGEGAVQPQHF TGTGCCAGCAGTGATCTGGGGGAGGGGGCGGTTCAGCCCCAGCATTTT
many TRBJ2-7 TRBV2 - CASSEVDYEQYF TGTGCCAGCAGTGAGGTGGATTACGAGCAGTACTTC
many TRBJ1-2 TRBV4-1 - CASSYRRENYGYTF TGCGCCAGCAGCTATCGACGGGAGAACTATGGCTACACCTTC
- TRBJ2-7 TRBV24-1 - CATSDPGMVEQYF TGTGCCACCAGTGATCCGGGGATGGTCGAGCAGTACTTC